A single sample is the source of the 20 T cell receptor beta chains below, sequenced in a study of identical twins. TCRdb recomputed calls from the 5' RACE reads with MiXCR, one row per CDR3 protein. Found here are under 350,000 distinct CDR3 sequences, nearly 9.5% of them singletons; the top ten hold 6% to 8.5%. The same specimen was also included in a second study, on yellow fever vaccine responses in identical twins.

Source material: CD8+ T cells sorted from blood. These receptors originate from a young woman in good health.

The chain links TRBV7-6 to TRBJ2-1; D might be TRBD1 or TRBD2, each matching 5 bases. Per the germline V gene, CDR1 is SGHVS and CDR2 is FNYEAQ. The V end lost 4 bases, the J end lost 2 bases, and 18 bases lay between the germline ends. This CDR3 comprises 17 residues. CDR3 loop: CASSSPKTGTTYNEQFF. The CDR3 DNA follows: TGTGCCAGCAGCTCACCCAAAACCGGGACCACCTACAATGAGCAGTTCTTC.

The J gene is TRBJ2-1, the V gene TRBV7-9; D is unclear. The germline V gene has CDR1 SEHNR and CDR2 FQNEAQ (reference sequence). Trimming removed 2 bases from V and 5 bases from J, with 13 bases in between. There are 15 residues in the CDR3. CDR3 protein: CASSLLLSPHNEQFF. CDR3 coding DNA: TGTGCCAGCAGCTTATTGCTCTCCCCACACAATGAGCAGTTCTTC.

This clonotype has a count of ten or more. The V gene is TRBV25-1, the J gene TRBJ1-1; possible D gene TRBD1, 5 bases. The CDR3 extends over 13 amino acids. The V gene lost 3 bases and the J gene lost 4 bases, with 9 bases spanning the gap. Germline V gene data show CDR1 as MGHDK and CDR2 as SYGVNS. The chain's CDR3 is CASSDPTVTEAFF. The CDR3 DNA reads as TGTGCCAGCAGTGACCCGACAGTCACTGAAGCTTTCTTT.

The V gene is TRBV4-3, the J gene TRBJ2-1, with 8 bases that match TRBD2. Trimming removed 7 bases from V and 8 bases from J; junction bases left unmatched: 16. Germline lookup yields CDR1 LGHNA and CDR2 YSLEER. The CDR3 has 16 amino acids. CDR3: CASKREREFLLDEQFF. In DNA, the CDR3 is TGCGCCAGCAAACGAGAGCGGGAGTTCCTTTTGGATGAGCAGTTCTTC.

The CDR3: CASSFFWRQGQETQYF. CDR3 DNA sequence: TGTGCCAGCAGCTTTTTCTGGCGGCAGGGCCAAGAGACCCAGTACTTC. The chain carries TRBV7-9 and TRBJ2-5; maybe TRBD1 (5 bases). Germline V gene sequence: CDR1 SEHNR, CDR2 FQNEAQ (reference sequence). The CDR3 totals 16 residues. The V and J ends lost 3 bases and 1 base respectively, with 15 bases between them.

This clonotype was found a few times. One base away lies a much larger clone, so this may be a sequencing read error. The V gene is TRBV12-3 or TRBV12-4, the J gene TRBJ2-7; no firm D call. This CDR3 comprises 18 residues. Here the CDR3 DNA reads TGTGCCTGCAGTTTATTTGTGGGTACGGGCCTACACTCCTACGAGCAGTACTTC. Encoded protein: CACSLFVGTGLHSYEQYF.

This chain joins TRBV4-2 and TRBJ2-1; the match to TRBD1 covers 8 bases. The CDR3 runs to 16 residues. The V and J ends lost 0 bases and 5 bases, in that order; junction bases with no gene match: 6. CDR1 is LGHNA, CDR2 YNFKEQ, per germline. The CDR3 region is CASSQDIGQGDNEQFF. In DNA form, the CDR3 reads TGTGCCAGCAGCCAAGATATAGGACAGGGAGACAATGAGCAGTTCTTC.

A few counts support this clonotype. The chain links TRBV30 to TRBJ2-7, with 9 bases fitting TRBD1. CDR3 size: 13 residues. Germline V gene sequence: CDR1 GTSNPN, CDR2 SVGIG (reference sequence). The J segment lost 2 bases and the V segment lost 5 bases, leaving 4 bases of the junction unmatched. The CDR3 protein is CAWEGDRAYEQYF. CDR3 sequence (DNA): TGTGCCTGGGAAGGGGACAGGGCCTACGAGCAGTACTTC.

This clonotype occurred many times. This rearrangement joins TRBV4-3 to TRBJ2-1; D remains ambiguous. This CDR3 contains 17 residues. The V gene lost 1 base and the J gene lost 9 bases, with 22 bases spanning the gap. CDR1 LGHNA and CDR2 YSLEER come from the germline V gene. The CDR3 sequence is CASSQAPAPAPGGEQFF. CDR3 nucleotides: TGCGCCAGCAGCCAAGCCCCTGCCCCCGCACCGGGCGGTGAGCAGTTCTTC.

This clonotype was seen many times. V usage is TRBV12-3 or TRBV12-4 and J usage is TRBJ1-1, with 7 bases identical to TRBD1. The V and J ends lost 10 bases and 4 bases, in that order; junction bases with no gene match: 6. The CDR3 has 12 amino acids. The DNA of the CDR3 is TGTGCCACCAAAGCAGGGGGCACTGAAGCTTTCTTT. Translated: CATKAGGTEAFF.

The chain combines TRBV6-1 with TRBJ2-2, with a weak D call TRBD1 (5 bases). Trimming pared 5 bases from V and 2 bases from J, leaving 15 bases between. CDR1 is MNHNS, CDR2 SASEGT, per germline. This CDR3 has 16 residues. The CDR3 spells CASSPSGHLNTGELFF. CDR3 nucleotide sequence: TGTGCCAGCAGTCCCTCCGGACACCTCAACACCGGGGAGCTGTTTTTT.

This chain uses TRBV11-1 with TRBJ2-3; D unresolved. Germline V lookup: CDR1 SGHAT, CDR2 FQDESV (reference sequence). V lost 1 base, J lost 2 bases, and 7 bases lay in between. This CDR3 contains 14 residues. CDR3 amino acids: CASSLETNTDTQYF. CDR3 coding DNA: TGTGCCAGCAGCTTAGAAACTAACACAGATACGCAGTATTTT.

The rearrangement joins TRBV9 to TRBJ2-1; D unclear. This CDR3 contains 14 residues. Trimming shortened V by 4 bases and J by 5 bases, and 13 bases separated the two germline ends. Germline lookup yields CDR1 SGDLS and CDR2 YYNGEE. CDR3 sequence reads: CASSLYGTNNEQFF. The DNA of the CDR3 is TGTGCCAGCAGCTTGTATGGTACCAACAATGAGCAGTTCTTC.

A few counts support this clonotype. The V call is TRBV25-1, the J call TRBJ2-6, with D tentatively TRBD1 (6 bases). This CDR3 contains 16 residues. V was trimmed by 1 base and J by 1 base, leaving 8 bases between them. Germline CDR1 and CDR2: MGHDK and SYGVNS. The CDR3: CASSESRGSGANVLTF. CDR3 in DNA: TGTGCCAGCAGTGAATCCAGGGGATCTGGGGCCAACGTCCTGACTTTC.

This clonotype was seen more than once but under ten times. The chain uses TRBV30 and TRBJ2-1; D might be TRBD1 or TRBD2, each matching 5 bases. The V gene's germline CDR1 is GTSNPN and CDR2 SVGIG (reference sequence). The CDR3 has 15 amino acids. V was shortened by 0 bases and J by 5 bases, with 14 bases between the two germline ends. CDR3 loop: CAWSVGAAVNNEQFF. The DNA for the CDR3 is TGTGCCTGGAGTGTCGGGGCGGCTGTTAACAATGAGCAGTTCTTC.

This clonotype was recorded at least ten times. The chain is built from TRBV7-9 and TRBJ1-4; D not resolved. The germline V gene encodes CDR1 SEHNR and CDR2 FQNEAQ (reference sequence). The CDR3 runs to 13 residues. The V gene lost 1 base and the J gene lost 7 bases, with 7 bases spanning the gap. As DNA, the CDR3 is TGTGCCAGCAGCTTAGGTTCTTCTGAAAAACTGTTTTTT. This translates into CASSLGSSEKLFF.

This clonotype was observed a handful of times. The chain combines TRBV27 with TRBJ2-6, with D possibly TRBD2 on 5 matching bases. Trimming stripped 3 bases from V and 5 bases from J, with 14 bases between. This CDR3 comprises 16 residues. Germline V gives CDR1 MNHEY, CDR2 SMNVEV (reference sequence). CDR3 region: CASSFMGSVWANVLTF. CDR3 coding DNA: TGTGCCAGCAGTTTTATGGGGAGTGTCTGGGCCAACGTCCTGACTTTC.

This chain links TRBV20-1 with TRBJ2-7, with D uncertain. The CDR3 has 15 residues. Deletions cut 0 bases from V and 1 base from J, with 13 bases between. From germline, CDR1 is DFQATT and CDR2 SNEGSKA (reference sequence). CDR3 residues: CSARDTLEPSYEQYF. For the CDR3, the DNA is TGCAGTGCTAGAGATACTCTCGAACCGTCCTACGAGCAGTACTTC.

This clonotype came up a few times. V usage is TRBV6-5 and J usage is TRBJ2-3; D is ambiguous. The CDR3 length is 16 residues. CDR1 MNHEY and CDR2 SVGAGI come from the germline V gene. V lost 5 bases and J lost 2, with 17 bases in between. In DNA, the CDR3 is TGTGCCAGCAGTATCGACGGTCTTGTGTTCACAGATACGCAGTATTTT. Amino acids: CASSIDGLVFTDTQYF.

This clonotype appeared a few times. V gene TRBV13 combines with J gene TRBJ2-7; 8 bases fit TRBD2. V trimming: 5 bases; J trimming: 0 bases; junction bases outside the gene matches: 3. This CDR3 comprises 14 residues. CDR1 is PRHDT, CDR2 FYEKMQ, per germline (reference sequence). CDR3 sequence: CASSPGGISYEQYF. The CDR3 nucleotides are TGTGCCAGCAGCCCGGGGGGGATCTCCTACGAGCAGTACTTC.